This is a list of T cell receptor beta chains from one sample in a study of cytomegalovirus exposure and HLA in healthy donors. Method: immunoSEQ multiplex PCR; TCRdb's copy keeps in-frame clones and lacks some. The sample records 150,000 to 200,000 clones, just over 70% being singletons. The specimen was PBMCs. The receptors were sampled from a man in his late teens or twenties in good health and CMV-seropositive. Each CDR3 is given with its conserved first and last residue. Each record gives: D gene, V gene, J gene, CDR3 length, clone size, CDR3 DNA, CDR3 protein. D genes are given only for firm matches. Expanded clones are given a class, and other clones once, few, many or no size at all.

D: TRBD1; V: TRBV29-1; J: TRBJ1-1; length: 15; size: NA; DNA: TGCAGCGTAGACTTGGACAGGGGTATGAACACTGAAGCTTTCTTT; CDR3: CSVDLDRGMNTEAFF
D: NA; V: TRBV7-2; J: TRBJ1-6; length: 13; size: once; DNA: TGTGCCAGCAGCCCACGGGTCGATTCACCCCTCCACTTT; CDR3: CASSPRVDSPLHF
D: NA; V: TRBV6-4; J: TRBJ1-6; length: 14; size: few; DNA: TGTGCCAGCAGTCGCAGCCCCGGGGATTCACCCCTCCACTTT; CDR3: CASSRSPGDSPLHF
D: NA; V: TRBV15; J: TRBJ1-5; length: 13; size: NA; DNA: TGTGCCACCAGCAGAGTCCGAGATCAGCCCCAGCATTTT; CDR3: CATSRVRDQPQHF
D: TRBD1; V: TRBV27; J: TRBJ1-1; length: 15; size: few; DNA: TGTGCCAGCAGTACGGGACAGGGGGCGCGAACTGAAGCTTTCTTT; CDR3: CASSTGQGARTEAFF
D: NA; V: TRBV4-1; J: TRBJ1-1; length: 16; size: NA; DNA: TGCGCCAGCAGCCAACCCCAGGGGTATCTGAACACTGAAGCTTTCTTT; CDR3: CASSQPQGYLNTEAFF
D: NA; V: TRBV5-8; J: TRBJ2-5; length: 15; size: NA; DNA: TGTGCCAGCAGCTTGGTCTTTGCGTTACAAGAGACCCAGTACTTC; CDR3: CASSLVFALQETQYF
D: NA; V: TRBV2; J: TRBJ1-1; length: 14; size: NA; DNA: TGTGCCAGCAGTGAAGGGGGGCAGTCCTCTGAAGCTTTCTTT; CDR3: CASSEGGQSSEAFF
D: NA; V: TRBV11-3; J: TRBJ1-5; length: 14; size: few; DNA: TGTGCCAGCAGCGCGGTGGTCCTTTATCAGCCCCAGCATTTT; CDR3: CASSAVVLYQPQHF
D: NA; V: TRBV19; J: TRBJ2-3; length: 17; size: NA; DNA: TGTGCCAGTAGTATCGTGGCAGCCTCCCCCGGAGGAGATACGCAGTATTTT; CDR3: CASSIVAASPGGDTQYF
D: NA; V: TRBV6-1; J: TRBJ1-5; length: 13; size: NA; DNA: TGTGCCAGCATATGGGGGGAGAATCAGCCCCAGCATTTT; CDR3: CASIWGENQPQHF
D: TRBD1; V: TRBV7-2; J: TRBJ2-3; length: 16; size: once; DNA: TGTGCCAGCAGAGACCCCGGGACAGGGATCGCAGATACGCAGTATTTT; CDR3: CASRDPGTGIADTQYF
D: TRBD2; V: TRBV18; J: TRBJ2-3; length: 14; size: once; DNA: TGTGCCAGCTCACCACCCGGGAGGTTGGATACGCAGTATTTT; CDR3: CASSPPGRLDTQYF
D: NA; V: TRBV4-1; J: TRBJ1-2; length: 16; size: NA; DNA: TGCGCCAGCAGCGCCGAACCGACGGGGGCTAACTATGGCTACACCTTC; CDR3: CASSAEPTGANYGYTF
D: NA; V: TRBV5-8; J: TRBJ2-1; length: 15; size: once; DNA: TGTGCCAGCAGCTCCCCAGGACAGGGAGGGAATGAGCAGTTCTTC; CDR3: CASSSPGQGGNEQFF
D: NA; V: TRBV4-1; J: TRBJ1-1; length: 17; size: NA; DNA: TGCGCCAGCAGCCAAGAAACGGCCGGGGGGAAGAACACTGAAGCTTTCTTT; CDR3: CASSQETAGGKNTEAFF
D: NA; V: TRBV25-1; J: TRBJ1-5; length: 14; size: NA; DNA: TGTGCCAGCAGTGAAACAGGGAGACATCAGCCCCAGCATTTT; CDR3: CASSETGRHQPQHF
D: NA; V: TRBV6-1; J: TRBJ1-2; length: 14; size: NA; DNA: TGTGCCAGCAGTGAACACAGCCCTAACTATGGCTACACCTTC; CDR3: CASSEHSPNYGYTF
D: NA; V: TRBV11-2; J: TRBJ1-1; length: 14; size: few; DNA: TGTGCCAGCAGCTTAGATTGGGGCGACACTGAAGCTTTCTTT; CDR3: CASSLDWGDTEAFF
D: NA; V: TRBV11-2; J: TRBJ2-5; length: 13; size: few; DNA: TGTGCCAGCAGCTGGGACTCCCGGGAGACCCAGTACTTC; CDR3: CASSWDSRETQYF
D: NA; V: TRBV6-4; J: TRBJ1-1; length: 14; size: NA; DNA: TGTGCCAGCAGGAGGGACGGGGGGAACACTGAAGCTTTCTTT; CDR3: CASRRDGGNTEAFF
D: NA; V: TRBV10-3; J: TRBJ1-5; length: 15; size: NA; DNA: TGTGCCATCACCCCCCCCACAGGGCAGGTTCAGCCCCAGCATTTT; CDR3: CAITPPTGQVQPQHF
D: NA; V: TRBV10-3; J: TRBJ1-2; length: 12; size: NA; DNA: TGTGCCATCAGTGCAAGTCAGGCTGGCTACACCTTC; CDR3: CAISASQAGYTF
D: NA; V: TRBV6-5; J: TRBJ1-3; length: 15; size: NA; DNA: TGTGCCAGCAGCCCACAGCCCAGCTCTGGAAACACCATATATTTT; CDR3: CASSPQPSSGNTIYF
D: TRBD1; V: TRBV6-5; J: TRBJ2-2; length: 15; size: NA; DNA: TGTGCCAGCAGTTCCGGGACAGCGAACACCGGGGAGCTGTTTTTT; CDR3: CASSSGTANTGELFF
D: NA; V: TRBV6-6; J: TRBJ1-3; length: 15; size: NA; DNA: TGTGCCAGCAGTTATACGGTGTCCTCTGGAAACACCATATATTTT; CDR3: CASSYTVSSGNTIYF
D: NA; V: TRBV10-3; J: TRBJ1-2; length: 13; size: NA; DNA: TGTGCCATCAGTGAGTCAACACCCAATGGCTACACCTTC; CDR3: CAISESTPNGYTF
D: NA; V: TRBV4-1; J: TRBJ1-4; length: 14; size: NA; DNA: TGCGCCAGCAGCCGCCCGGGTGATCGAGAAAAACTGTTTTTT; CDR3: CASSRPGDREKLFF
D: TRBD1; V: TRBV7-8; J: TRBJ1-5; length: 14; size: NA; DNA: TGTGCCAGCAGCGGCAGGGGGTCCAATCAGCCCCAGCATTTT; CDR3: CASSGRGSNQPQHF
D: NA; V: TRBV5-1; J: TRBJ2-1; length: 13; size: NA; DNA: TGCGCCAGCAGCTTGTTGGGTGAGGGGACTCTGTTCTTC; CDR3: CASSLLGEGTLFF
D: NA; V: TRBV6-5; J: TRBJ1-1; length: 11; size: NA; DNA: TGTGCCAGCAGGGCGAACACTGAAGCTTTCTTT; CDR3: CASRANTEAFF
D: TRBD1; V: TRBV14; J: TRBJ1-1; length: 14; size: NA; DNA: TGTGCCAGCAGCCCCGACAGGGGGCTCACTGAAGCTTTCTTT; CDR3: CASSPDRGLTEAFF